Following are 27 T cell receptor beta chains from one sample sequenced in a study of tumor-infiltrating lymphocytes in primary liver carcinoma. It was from approximately 20-30 mg of unsorted bulk tissue that RNA and DNA were co-extracted. TCR beta cDNA was made from approximately 500 ng total RNA with a constant-region primer. Libraries for TCR beta were built through three nested multiplex PCR rounds, which together made up a slightly modified ARM-PCR procedure. TRBV1-TRBV30 forward primers paired with a C-beta reverse primer were used in the first two PCR rounds, which ran approximately 10 cycles each. TCRdb called the multiplex PCR reads again in MiXCR, with one record for every CDR3 protein. The sample shows some 87,000 distinct CDR3 sequences, approximately 68% of them seen only once. The sample was tumor-adjacent normal liver tissue. These receptors all come from a man between 40 and 49 years old with primary liver carcinoma and hepatitis B virus infection.

A word on this clonotype: This may come from a read error, since a much larger clone is one base off. The J gene is TRBJ1-3, the V gene TRBV11-2, with 9 bases that match TRBD1. Germline CDR1 SGHAT, CDR2 FQNNGV. Trimming at V came to 10 bases and at J to 2 bases, leaving 9 bases not matched to a gene. This CDR3 is 15 amino acids long. CDR3 region: CAIGEQGATGNTIYF. The CDR3 DNA sequence: TGTGCCATCGGCGAACAGGGGGCCACTGGAAACACCATATATTTT.

In this sample, this clonotype turned up many times. The rearrangement links TRBV7-8 to TRBJ1-6; D might be TRBD1 (5 bases). The CDR3 extends over 14 amino acids. Germline CDR1 is SGHVS and CDR2 is FQNEAQ. V was clipped by 4 bases and J by 7 bases, with 11 bases between them. The CDR3 region is CASSWGTGNSPLHF. The DNA of the CDR3 is TGTGCCAGCAGCTGGGGGACGGGCAATTCACCCCTCCACTTT.

This clonotype was observed a single time. The V call is TRBV19, the J call TRBJ1-1; possibly TRBD1 for D (6 bases). Germline CDR1 reads LNHDA; CDR2 reads SQIVND (reference sequence). Trimming left V 3 bases short and J 0 bases short, with 11 bases between. The CDR3 sequence is 15 residues long. The CDR3, as DNA: TGTGCCAGTAGTATTAGCACAGGGTTGAACACTGAAGCTTTCTTT. It specifies CASSISTGLNTEAFF. Variable domain in full (rest from reference TRBV19 and TRBJ1-1): DGGITQSPKYLFRKEGQNVTLSCEQNLNHDAMYWYRQDPGQGLRLIYYSQIVNDFQKGDIAEGYSVSREKKESFPLTVTSAQKNPTAFYLCASSISTGLNTEAFFGQGTRLTVV.

Concerning this clonotype: One end of the junction varies from germline; a read error may be responsible. The chain recombines TRBV6-1 with TRBJ1-6; perhaps TRBD1 as D (6 bases). The CDR3 consists of 16 residues. CDR1 and CDR2 (germline): MNHNS, SASEGT. The CDR3 nucleotides read TGTGCCAGAAGGCGACTACAGGGAGCAAATAATCCACCCCTCCACTTT. Translated: CARRRLQGANNPPLHF.

This clonotype was recorded at least ten times. The V and J genes are TRBV28 and TRBJ1-2; D remains unclear. Germline assignment: CDR1 MDHEN and CDR2 SYDVKM. CDR3 length: 12 amino acids. With 2 bases removed from V and 5 bases from J, the gap between germline ends came to 6 bases. The CDR3 DNA reads as TGTGCCAGCAGTTTAGTTGGTTATGGCTACACCTTC. Its protein product is CASSLVGYGYTF.

The gene calls are TRBV29-1 and TRBJ2-2; no definite D call. Trimming took 7 bases from V and 6 from J, leaving 12 bases between them. Germline CDR1 SQVTM, CDR2 ANQGSEA. CDR3 length: 12 residues. CDR3 sequence (DNA): TGCAGCGCTGCTACAATCTCCGGGGAGCTGTTTTTT. It encodes CSAATISGELFF.

About this clonotype itself: The conserved final phenylalanine or tryptophan is absent from the CDR3, which likely points to a read error. The chain combines TRBV15 with TRBJ2-7; TRBD2 might be the D (6 bases). Germline loops: CDR1 LNHNV, CDR2 YYDKDF (reference sequence). The CDR3 runs 15 residues. V was pared by 2 bases and J by 3 bases, with 14 bases between. CDR3 sequence: CATSRTGTADYEQYL. The CDR3 nucleotides read TGTGCCACCAGCAGAACCGGGACTGCAGACTACGAGCAGTACTTA.

As to this clonotype: This may be a read error, as it is one base from a much larger clone. V and J are TRBV10-3 and TRBJ1-1; D gene ambiguous. The V gene lost 2 bases and the J gene lost 4 bases, with 2 bases spanning the gap. Germline V lookup: CDR1 ENHRY, CDR2 SYGVKD. The CDR3 covers 11 residues. This CDR3 reads CAISEITEAFF. CDR3 in DNA: TGTGCCATCAGTGAGATCACTGAAGCTTTCTTT.

In regard to this clonotype: A junction end diverges from the germline sequence, so it may reflect a read error. V is TRBV11-2 and J is TRBJ2-7; a possible D gene is TRBD2 (5 bases). The CDR3 is made up of 16 amino acids. CDR1 and CDR2 (germline): SGHAT, FQNNGV. CDR3 in amino acids: CASSLGDGKAPDEQYF. In nucleotides, the CDR3 is TGTGCCAGCAGCTTGGGTGACGGGAAGGCTCCAGACGAGCAGTATTTC.

This clonotype has only a few counts. A read error is possible here, since a much larger clone lies one base away. The rearrangement uses TRBV12-3 or TRBV12-4 and TRBJ2-5; D is ambiguous. The CDR3 is made up of 14 amino acids. Trimming left V 5 bases short and J 2 bases short, with 12 bases between. The CDR3 sequence is CASSRPAQQETQYF. The CDR3 coding sequence is TGTGCCAGCAGTCGACCAGCGCAACAAGAGACCCAGTACTTC.

Ten or more counts support this clonotype. The V call is TRBV5-5, the J call TRBJ2-1, with no clear D. V was shortened by 0 bases and J by 1 base, with 11 bases between the two germline ends. Germline-derived CDR1 and CDR2 are SGHKS and YYEKEE (reference sequence). The CDR3 runs to 16 residues. CDR3 region: CASSLEWASSYNEQFF. The CDR3 nucleotides are TGTGCCAGCAGCTTGGAGTGGGCGTCTTCCTACAATGAGCAGTTCTTC.

In this sample, this clonotype turned up a few times. Mismatch with germline at one junction end may stem from a read error. The chain is built from TRBV6-4 and TRBJ1-5; no reliable D call. Germline CDR1 reads MRHNA; CDR2 reads SNTAGT. This CDR3 contains 13 residues. CDR3 sequence (DNA): TGTGCCAGCAGTGAGACTTCAAATCAGCCCCGGCATTTT. Its protein is CASSETSNQPRHF.

A word on this clonotype: At one end, the junction sequence differs from germline, possibly due to a read error. This chain joins TRBV11-1 and TRBJ2-7; a possible D gene is TRBD2 (5 bases). Germline V gives CDR1 SGHAT, CDR2 FQDESV (reference sequence). The CDR3 is 13 amino acids. The CDR3 DNA is TGTGACAGCGGCTTACTCGGACCCTACGAGCAGTACTTC. Its translation: CDSGLLGPYEQYF.

A word on this clonotype: The CDR3 end shows no conserved phenylalanine or tryptophan, and so a read error is likely. J is TRBJ2-7 and V is TRBV4-1; D unresolved. This CDR3 region has 13 residues. Germline CDR1 reads MGHRA; CDR2 reads YSYEKL. The CDR3 loop is CASSLFDSSEQYI. In nucleotides, the CDR3 is TGCGCCAGTAGCCTCTTCGACTCGAGCGAGCAGTACATC.

Note on this clonotype: A single base separates this from a much larger clone, so it may be a read error. This chain joins TRBV5-6 and TRBJ2-3, with D maybe TRBD1 (5 bases). The V and J ends lost 3 bases and 2 bases respectively, with 13 bases between them. The CDR3 spans 15 residues. Germline CDR1 and CDR2: SGHDT and YYEEEE. CDR3 nucleotide sequence: TGTGCCAGCAGCTCGGACAAGGGAAACACAGATACGCAGTATTTT. Translated: CASSSDKGNTDTQYF.

On this clonotype: The junction shows a germline mismatch at one end, possibly a read error. The genes are TRBV19 and TRBJ2-2; 8 positions match TRBD2. CDR1 is LNHDA, CDR2 SQIVND, per germline (reference sequence). This CDR3 spans 14 amino acids. Here the CDR3 reads CTSSVGLVGGELFF. CDR3 sequence (DNA): TGTACCAGTAGTGTGGGACTAGTGGGTGGGGAGCTGTTTTTT.

As to this clonotype: Compared with germline, one end of the junction differs, possibly owing to a read error. This rearrangement joins TRBV11-3 to TRBJ2-3, with D perhaps TRBD2 (6 bases). CDR1 SGHNT and CDR2 YENEEA come from the germline V gene. This CDR3 contains 13 residues. This CDR3 is CASSLRDGDTKYF. For the CDR3, the DNA is TGTGCCAGCAGCCTGCGGGACGGGGATACGAAGTATTTT.

To note about this clonotype: An end of the junction differs from the germline gene, which may be a read error. The chain links TRBV6-5 to TRBJ2-6, with D perhaps matching TRBD1 (5 bases). Germline CDR1 reads MNHEY; CDR2 reads SVGAGI. This CDR3 contains 18 residues. CDR3 sequence reads: CASSPWAGMKAGANVLNF. The CDR3, as DNA: TGTGCCAGCAGTCCTTGGGCAGGGATGAAAGCTGGGGCCAACGTCCTGAATTTC.

This chain joins TRBV4-1 and TRBJ2-3; weak D call: TRBD1 (6 bases). The assigned J gene may be wrong: the sequence end matches TRBJ1-5 better. The CDR3 loop spans 15 amino acids. Germline lookup yields CDR1 MGHRA and CDR2 YSYEKL. CDR3 protein: CASSHPLRGGDTQHF. In DNA, the CDR3 is TGCGCCAGCAGCCACCCTCTGAGGGGGGGGGATACGCAGCATTTT.

To note about this clonotype: A much larger clone sits a single nucleotide away, making a read error possible. The V and J genes are TRBV7-9 and TRBJ2-1; possibly TRBD2 for D (5 bases). The CDR3 has 15 amino acids. Germline assignment: CDR1 SEHNR and CDR2 FQNEAQ (reference sequence). The CDR3 reads CASSPRAGEGNGQFF. As DNA, the CDR3 is TGTGCCAGCAGCCCGAGGGCAGGAGAGGGAAATGGGCAGTTCTTC.

As regards this clonotype: One end of the junction is discordant with germline, which a read error may explain. The gene calls are TRBV5-6 and TRBJ2-3, with D unresolved. Germline CDR1 SGHDT, CDR2 YYEEEE. The CDR3 runs 16 residues. This CDR3 reads CASSLGGPFSTNTQYF. DNA of the CDR3: TGTGCCAGCAGCTTGGGGGGTCCCTTTAGCACAAATACGCAGTATTTT. Using reference TRBV5-6 and TRBJ2-3 for the parts outside the CDR3, the full variable domain is DAGVTQSPTHLIKTRGQQVTLRCSPKSGHDTVSWYQQALGQGPQFIFQYYEEEERQRGNFPDRFSGHQFPNYSSELNVNALLLGDSALYLCASSLGGPFSTNTQYFGPGTRLTVL.

As regards this clonotype: This could be a read error, since a much larger clone is one nucleotide away. This chain uses TRBV5-5 with TRBJ2-1; D gene ambiguous. The CDR3 covers 16 residues. Per the germline V gene, CDR1 is SGHKS and CDR2 is YYEKEE (reference sequence). CDR3 nucleotides: TGTGCCAGCAGCTTGGAGTGGGCGTCTTCCTACAAAGAGCAGTTCTTC. Translated: CASSLEWASSYKEQFF.

As to this clonotype: A much bigger clone sits one base away, suggesting this may be a read error. This sequence joins TRBV5-4 and TRBJ2-7; tentatively, D is TRBD2 (6 bases). Trimming cost V 4 bases and J 9 bases, with 17 bases left between them. The length of the CDR3 is 13 residues. Germline CDR1 and CDR2: SGHNT and YYREEE (reference sequence). The CDR3 DNA reads TGTGCCAGCAGCCCCCAAGCGGGCTGGGTGCAGTACTTC. Protein sequence: CASSPQAGWVQYF.

J is TRBJ2-6 and V is TRBV10-3; D remains ambiguous. V was cut by 11 bases and J by 0 bases, with 20 bases left in between. The CDR3 is 17 amino acids. CDR1 is ENHRY, CDR2 SYGVKD, per germline. The CDR3 region is CAASASTHLSGANVLTF. CDR3 sequence (DNA): TGTGCCGCCAGTGCAAGTACCCATCTCTCTGGGGCCAACGTCCTGACTTTC.

About this clonotype: The junction differs from germline at one of its ends, possibly a read error. This rearrangement joins TRBV20-1 to TRBJ2-3, with TRBD2 matching over 9 bases. Germline CDR1 and CDR2: DFQATT and SNEGSKA (reference sequence). This CDR3 comprises 13 residues. CDR3 sequence reads: CRAGPIAGGAQYF. CDR3 bases: TGCCGTGCTGGCCCGATCGCGGGAGGGGCGCAGTATTTT.

With regard to this clonotype: The junction does not match germline at one end; this may be a read error. The chain combines TRBV11-2 with TRBJ1-1; D might be TRBD1 (6 bases). This CDR3 contains 18 residues. Germline lookup yields CDR1 SGHAT and CDR2 FQNNGV. The CDR3 DNA sequence: TGTGCCAGCAGCCCGGGGGGCAGAGGGGCGGCTAGCGAGACTGTAGCTTTCTTT. Protein product: CASSPGGRGAASETVAFF.

With respect to this clonotype: The junction departs from the called germline gene at one end, perhaps through a read error. The chain joins TRBV4-1 to TRBJ2-7; D perhaps matches TRBD2 (5 bases). CDR3 length: 18 residues. From germline, CDR1 is MGHRA and CDR2 YSYEKL. The chain's CDR3 is CASSLPSRRAEGVNEQYF. CDR3 coding DNA: TGCGCTAGCAGCCTCCCATCCAGAAGGGCCGAGGGAGTGAACGAGCAGTACTTC.